The 10 T cell receptor beta chains given below trace back to one sample, sequenced in a study of blood T cell repertoires in COVID-19. Repertoires were generated with immunoSEQ multiplex PCR, while TCRdb's copy carries only in-frame clones and drops some. The sample gives about 74,000 clones, 85% to 90% of which show up once; more than 1.5% is in the top ten. Sequenced material: peripheral blood. These receptors came from a woman of 80 years or more with active or convalescent COVID-19.

This chain connects TRBV11-2 to TRBJ2-5, with TRBD1 matching over 8 bases. J gave up 2 bases and V 4 bases, and 9 bases lay outside the gene matches. The CDR3 covers 16 residues. CDR1 is SGHAT and CDR2 is FQNNGV in the germline V gene. CDR3 bases: TGTGCCAGCAGCTCACTTGGACAGGGTAGGCAAGAGACCCAGTACTTC. This codes for CASSSLGQGRQETQYF.

This rearrangement joins TRBV7-2 to TRBJ2-2; 10 nucleotides agree with TRBD2. Germline trimming cut 5 bases from V and 6 bases from J; bases unmatched to any gene: 12. Germline lookup yields CDR1 SGHTA and CDR2 FQGNSA. This CDR3 contains 17 residues. CDR3 sequence: CASSGSQRGGRSGELFF. In DNA form, the CDR3 reads TGTGCCAGCAGCGGATCCCAGCGGGGGGGCAGATCCGGGGAGCTGTTTTTT.

This rearrangement joins TRBV19 to TRBJ2-5, with TRBD2 matching over 10 bases. CDR1 LNHDA and CDR2 SQIVND come from the germline V gene (reference sequence). CDR3 length equals 17 residues. Germline trimming cut 5 bases from V and 5 bases from J; bases unmatched to any gene: 14. CDR3 sequence (DNA): TGTGCCAGTAGTCCAAAGGGCCTAGCGGGAGCTCGTGAGACCCAGTACTTC. Its protein product is CASSPKGLAGARETQYF.

The gene calls are TRBV13 and TRBJ2-1; no clear D. The CDR3 spans 13 residues. V was trimmed by 8 bases and J by 8 bases, leaving 16 bases between them. Germline V gene data show CDR1 as PRHDT and CDR2 as FYEKMQ (reference sequence). CDR3 loop: CASRQYSVDEQFF. The CDR3 nucleotides read TGTGCCAGCCGGCAATACAGTGTGGATGAGCAGTTCTTC.

The J gene is TRBJ2-7, the V gene TRBV6-5, with a possible D match to TRBD2 (7 bases). CDR1 is MNHEY and CDR2 is SVGAGI in the germline V gene. The CDR3 sequence is 15 residues long. Trimming pared 5 bases from V and 2 bases from J, leaving 16 bases between. In nucleotides, the CDR3 is TGTGCCAGCAGTCCAGCGGGAAGGGGGACCTACGAGCAGTACTTC. It translates to CASSPAGRGTYEQYF.

The chain joins TRBV18 to TRBJ1-1; perhaps TRBD1 as D (6 bases). V lost 5 bases and J lost 5, with 18 bases in between. Per germline, CDR1 KGHSH and CDR2 LQKENI. The CDR3 has 15 amino acids. The CDR3 protein is CASSTGQRKSTEAFF. The CDR3 coding sequence is TGTGCCAGCTCAACAGGACAGCGAAAATCAACTGAAGCTTTCTTT.

V and J are TRBV3-1 (or the pseudogene TRBV3-2) and TRBJ2-3, with TRBD2 identical over 11 bases. V dropped 1 base and J dropped 3; count of bases not matched to a gene: 6. CDR3 length equals 17 residues. Germline CDR1 reads LGHDT; CDR2 reads YNNKEL (reference sequence). The chain's CDR3 is CASSQGSSGGGTDTQYF. CDR3 DNA sequence: TGTGCCAGCAGCCAAGGGAGTAGCGGGGGGGGTACAGATACGCAGTATTTT.

The chain links TRBV4-1 to TRBJ2-1, with 15 bases identical to TRBD2. The CDR3 has 18 amino acids. The junction had 9 bases not matched to a gene; V was cut back by 1 base and J by 8 bases. Looked up from germline, CDR1 is MGHRA and CDR2 is YSYEKL. CDR3 in amino acids: CASSQALRGLAGGYEQFF. CDR3 sequence (DNA): TGCGCCAGCAGCCAAGCACTGCGAGGACTAGCGGGGGGGTATGAGCAGTTCTTC.

The chain recombines TRBV29-1 with TRBJ2-5; TRBD1 might be the D (6 bases). Per the germline V gene, CDR1 is SQVTM and CDR2 is ANQGSEA. The V gene lost 6 bases and the J gene lost 4 bases, with 15 bases spanning the gap. The length of the CDR3 is 13 residues. CDR3 nucleotides: TGCAGCGTCCCCAGGGGTTCGAGAGAGACCCAGTACTTC. This codes for CSVPRGSRETQYF.

This sequence joins TRBV7-2 and TRBJ1-2, with 7 bases aligning to TRBD1. Trimming at V came to 5 bases and at J to 4 bases, leaving 13 bases not matched to a gene. There are 16 residues in the CDR3. Germline loops: CDR1 SGHTA, CDR2 FQGNSA. The CDR3 loop is CASSPSPGQVGYGYTF. For the CDR3, the DNA is TGTGCCAGCAGCCCCTCCCCCGGACAGGTTGGCTATGGCTACACCTTC.